The clone carrying this T cell receptor beta chain was found once. Its antigen is unidentified. This sample stems from a study of identical twins. Findings of the study overall: For out-of-frame beta sequences, excess twin sharing was weaker. Where out-of-frame alpha sequences were twin-shared, they showed excess low generation probability. Invariant MAIT and iNKT cells could partly confound zero-insertion analyses.

Unmatched junction bases numbered 10, after V lost 3 bases and J lost 1 base. Germline-derived CDR1 and CDR2 are DFQATT and SNEGSKA (reference sequence). There are 18 residues in the CDR3. Unique molecular identifiers were present on cDNA, and template switching added a universal primer site. TCRdb processed the 5' RACE reads anew with MiXCR; each CDR3 protein has one entry. The sample carries nearly 650,000 distinct CDR3 sequences, under 8.5% recorded once. The same data also contributed to another study, on yellow fever vaccine responses in identical twins.

This clonotype originated in a woman aged 18-29 years in good health. The gene calls are TRBV20-1 and TRBJ2-3; 13 bases map to TRBD2. Sequencing was performed on PBMCs. CDR3 DNA sequence: TGCAGTGCTAGTGATCTCGGGACTAGCGGGGTCCGCACAGATACGCAGTATTTT. Protein: CSASDLGTSGVRTDTQYF.